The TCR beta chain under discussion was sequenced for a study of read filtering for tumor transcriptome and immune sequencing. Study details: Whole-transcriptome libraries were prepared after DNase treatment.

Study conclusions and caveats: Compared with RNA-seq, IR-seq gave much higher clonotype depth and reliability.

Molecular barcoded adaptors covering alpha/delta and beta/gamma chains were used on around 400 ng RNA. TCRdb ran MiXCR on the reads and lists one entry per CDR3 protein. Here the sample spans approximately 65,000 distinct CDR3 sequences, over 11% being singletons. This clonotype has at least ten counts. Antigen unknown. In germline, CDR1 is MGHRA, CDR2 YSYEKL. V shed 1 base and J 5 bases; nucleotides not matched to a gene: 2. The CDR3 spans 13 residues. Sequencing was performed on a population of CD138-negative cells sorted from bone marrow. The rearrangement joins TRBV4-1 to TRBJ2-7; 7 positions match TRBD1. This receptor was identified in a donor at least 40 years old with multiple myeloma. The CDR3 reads CASSQVGGDEQYF. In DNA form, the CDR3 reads TGCGCCAGCAGCCAAGTAGGGGGCGACGAGCAGTACTTC.